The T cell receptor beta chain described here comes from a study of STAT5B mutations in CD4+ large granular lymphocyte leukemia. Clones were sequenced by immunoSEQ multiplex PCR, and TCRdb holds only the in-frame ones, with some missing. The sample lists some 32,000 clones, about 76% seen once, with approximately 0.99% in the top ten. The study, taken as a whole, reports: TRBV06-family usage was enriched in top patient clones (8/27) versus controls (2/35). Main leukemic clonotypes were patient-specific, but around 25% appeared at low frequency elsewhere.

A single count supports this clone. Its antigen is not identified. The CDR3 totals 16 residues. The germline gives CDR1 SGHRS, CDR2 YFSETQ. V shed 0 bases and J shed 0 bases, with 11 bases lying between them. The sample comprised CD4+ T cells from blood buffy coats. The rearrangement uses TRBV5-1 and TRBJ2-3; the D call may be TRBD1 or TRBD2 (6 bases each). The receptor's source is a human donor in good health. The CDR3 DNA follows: TGCGCCAGCAGCTTGGCCTCGGGGGCGAGCACAGATACGCAGTATTTT. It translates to CASSLASGASTDTQYF.